This entry concerns a single TCR beta chain. The data were taken from a study of cytomegalovirus exposure and HLA in healthy donors. This CDR3 has 13 residues. V gave up 4 bases and J gave up 3 bases; unmatched junction bases: 3. The germline gives CDR1 MNHNS, CDR2 SASEGT. Assay used: immunoSEQ multiplex PCR; TCRdb lists only in-frame clones, some missing. Counted here are around 130,000 clones, around 92% occurring once; the ten biggest clones make up around 3.1%. This chain uses TRBV6-1 with TRBJ2-7; TRBD1 aligns across 7 bases. The sequence was obtained from a young man in good health and CMV-seronegative. Material for sequencing was PBMCs. The CDR3 bases are TGTGCCAGCAGTGGACAGGGCGACTACGAGCAGTACTTC. It yields the protein CASSGQGDYEQYF.